This T cell receptor beta chain is from a study of blood T cell repertoires in COVID-19. At the level of the study: Italy, Spain and the United States were the sources of the convalescent and acute COVID-19 samples. Nucleic acid was either cDNA or gDNA, and it came from T cells, B-cell-depleted T cells, or PBMCs.

Per the original data handling: Counts of nucleated cells, estimated from reference gene primer amplification, were obtained. Clones were read by immunoSEQ multiplex PCR, and TCRdb kept only the in-frame ones, dropping some. The V and J calls and clone size come from that table; D and trimming were worked out from the DNA. The data show about 270,000 clones, with approximately 86% seen just once and around 13% held by the top ten. V shed 7 bases and J 6 bases; nucleotides not matched to a gene: 5. Germline V gives CDR1 KGHDR, CDR2 SFDVKD. The CDR3 has 13 residues. The chain employs TRBV24-1 and TRBJ2-4, with TRBD1 matching 7 bases. Sequenced sample: peripheral blood. The TCR was taken from a woman in her 70s with COVID-19, enrolled during active disease. CDR3: CATSKTGLNIQYF. CDR3 bases: TGTGCCACCAGCAAGACAGGGCTAAACATTCAGTACTTC.